The next 2 T cell receptor beta chains were all read from a single sample in a study of control samples from healthy donors and cancer patients. Assay used: immunoSEQ multiplex PCR; TCRdb lists only in-frame clones, some missing. The repertoire holds about 120,000 clones, with 88% as singletons. Sequencing input: PBMCs. The receptors shown here come from an older woman with lung cancer.

The rearrangement links TRBV5-1 to TRBJ1-3, with 7 bases aligning to TRBD1. Trimming at V came to 4 bases and at J to 4 bases, leaving 5 bases not matched to a gene. Germline V lookup: CDR1 SGHRS, CDR2 YFSETQ. The CDR3 contains 14 residues. CDR3 region: CASSIGTEGNTIYF. In DNA form, the CDR3 reads TGCGCCAGCAGCATCGGGACAGAAGGAAACACCATATATTTT.

V usage is TRBV7-9 and J usage is TRBJ1-5, with TRBD1 as a possible D gene (5 bases). The germline CDR1 and CDR2 sequences are SEHNR and FQNEAQ (reference sequence). The CDR3 contains 17 residues. V lost 0 bases, J lost 0 bases, and 12 bases lay in between. CDR3 coding DNA: TGTGCCAGCAGCTTAGCGGGGCAGCAGCATAGCAATCAGCCCCAGCATTTT. Amino acid sequence: CASSLAGQQHSNQPQHF.